These 30 T cell receptor beta chains came from one sample sequenced in a study of T cell changes during pregnancy in multiple sclerosis. Some clones are missing from TCRdb's copy, which holds only in-frame ones; the method was immunoSEQ multiplex PCR. The sample lists some 41,000 clones, around 89% occurring once. Sequenced material: CD4+ T cells from peripheral blood mononuclear cells, taken after pregnancy. These receptor sequences come from a female donor with multiple sclerosis, enrolled in a pregnancy study.

The chain recombines TRBV7-2 with TRBJ2-7; D not resolved. The CDR3 is 14 amino acids. Trimming took 0 bases from V and 2 from J, leaving 8 bases between them. Germline V gives CDR1 SGHTA, CDR2 FQGNSA. Here the CDR3 DNA reads TGTGCCAGCAGCTTAGCGCTGGCAGCCTACGAGCAGTACTTC. Amino acids: CASSLALAAYEQYF.

The rearrangement joins TRBV5-1 to TRBJ2-7; D gene unclear. V lost 0 bases to trimming and J lost 7 bases, with 5 bases between them. Germline V gene sequence: CDR1 SGHRS, CDR2 YFSETQ. CDR3 length: 11 amino acids. CDR3 amino acids: CASSLDQEQYF. CDR3 nucleotide sequence: TGCGCCAGCAGCTTGGATCAGGAGCAGTACTTC.

V is TRBV6-1 and J is TRBJ2-7, with D possibly TRBD1 on 6 matching bases. V shed 4 bases and J shed 0 bases, with 13 bases lying between them. Germline CDR1 reads MNHNS; CDR2 reads SASEGT. CDR3 length: 15 amino acids. The CDR3 coding sequence is TGTGCCAGCAGTGGTAACAGGGTGGCCTCCTACGAGCAGTACTTC. The encoded protein is CASSGNRVASYEQYF.

The chain recombines TRBV4-1 with TRBJ2-7; a possible D gene is TRBD2 (6 bases). The CDR3 length is 15 residues. Germline V gene sequence: CDR1 MGHRA, CDR2 YSYEKL. Trimming left V 0 bases short and J 3 bases short, with 12 bases between. The chain's CDR3 is CASSQDRAGLYEQYF. CDR3 DNA sequence: TGCGCCAGCAGCCAAGATAGGGCGGGACTCTACGAGCAGTACTTC.

The rearrangement joins TRBV18 to TRBJ1-4; 7 bases align to TRBD1. The ends lost 1 base at V and 5 bases at J; junction bases unmatched: 1. Germline lookup yields CDR1 KGHSH and CDR2 LQKENI. The CDR3 sequence is 14 residues long. The CDR3 sequence: CASSPRDSNEKLFF. The CDR3, as DNA: TGTGCCAGCTCACCACGGGACAGCAATGAAAAACTGTTTTTT.

The chain couples TRBV19 to TRBJ2-2; no reliable D call. Looked up from germline, CDR1 is LNHDA and CDR2 is SQIVND (reference sequence). CDR3 length: 14 residues. V was trimmed by 2 bases and J by 4 bases, leaving 8 bases between them. CDR3 DNA sequence: TGTGCCAGTAGTATACATTCGGGCACCGGGGAGCTGTTTTTT. Translating it yields CASSIHSGTGELFF. Full variable domain (rest looked up from reference TRBV19 and TRBJ2-2): DGGITQSPKYLFRKEGQNVTLSCEQNLNHDAMYWYRQDPGQGLRLIYYSQIVNDFQKGDIAEGYSVSREKKESFPLTVTSAQKNPTAFYLCASSIHSGTGELFFGEGSRLTVL.

This sequence joins TRBV19 and TRBJ1-4; 10 bases are a match to TRBD1. The CDR3 is made up of 15 amino acids. The ends lost 5 bases at V and 6 bases at J; junction bases unmatched: 6. Germline values: CDR1 LNHDA, CDR2 SQIVND (reference sequence). The CDR3 here is CASSSTTGGHEKLFF. CDR3 nucleotides: TGTGCCAGTAGTTCAACGACAGGGGGCCATGAAAAACTGTTTTTT.

The chain links TRBV19 to TRBJ2-3; TRBD2 agrees at 12 bases. V was clipped by 0 bases and J by 8 bases; unmatched bases: 3. Germline V gene sequence: CDR1 LNHDA, CDR2 SQIVND (reference sequence). This CDR3 comprises 15 residues. The CDR3 DNA follows: TGTGCCAGTAGTATAGAGGTACTAGCGGGAGGTACGCAGTATTTT. Amino acids: CASSIEVLAGGTQYF.

This sequence joins TRBV5-4 and TRBJ2-7, with a tentative D call TRBD1 (5 bases). The CDR3 has 16 residues. Germline V gives CDR1 SGHNT, CDR2 YYREEE (reference sequence). Trimming took off 4 bases at V and 1 base at J, with 18 bases between the two ends. CDR3 nucleotide sequence: TGTGCCAGCAGCCCAACGCTAGGGGCAGGGTCCTACGAGCAGTACTTC. It encodes CASSPTLGAGSYEQYF.

This clone occurred once. CDR3 protein: CASSSPTGANTEAFF. CDR3 coding DNA: TGTGCCAGCAGTTCCCCGACAGGGGCGAACACTGAAGCTTTCTTT. The genes are TRBV6-6 and TRBJ1-1, with 8 bases that match TRBD1. V lost 4 bases to trimming and J lost 1 base; unmatched junction nucleotides: 5. The CDR3 runs 15 residues. Germline V CDR1 and CDR2: MNHNY, SVGAGI (reference sequence).

The CDR3 DNA reads as TGTGCCAGCCAGGACAGGGATGGCTACACCTTC. It is translated as CASQDRDGYTF. The chain links TRBV19 to TRBJ1-2, with TRBD1 matching over 8 bases. CDR1 LNHDA and CDR2 SQIVND come from the germline V gene (reference sequence). The CDR3 has 11 amino acids. The J segment lost 6 bases and the V segment lost 9 bases, leaving 3 bases of the junction unmatched.

This clone was detected only once. This chain connects TRBV11-2 to TRBJ2-7, with 7 bases aligning to TRBD1. V shed 5 bases and J 4 bases; nucleotides not matched to a gene: 11. Germline V gene data show CDR1 as SGHAT and CDR2 as FQNNGV. The length of the CDR3 is 15 residues. CDR3 bases: TGTGCCAGCAGCGAGACGGGACAGAGACCTTACGAGCAGTACTTC. Translating gives CASSETGQRPYEQYF. Full variable domain (rest looked up from reference TRBV11-2 and TRBJ2-7): EAGVAQSPRYKIIEKRQSVAFWCNPISGHATLYWYQQILGQGPKLLIQFQNNGVVDDSQLPKDRFSAERLKGVDSTLKIQPAKLEDSAVYLCASSETGQRPYEQYFGPGTRLTVT.

The V gene is TRBV11-3, the J gene TRBJ1-1, with D hard to call. The CDR3 consists of 13 residues. The V gene's germline CDR1 is SGHNT and CDR2 YENEEA. Trimming took off 0 bases at V and 3 bases at J, with 5 bases between the two ends. The CDR3 protein is CASSLERDTEAFF. The CDR3 DNA reads TGTGCCAGCAGCTTAGAACGGGACACTGAAGCTTTCTTT.

This sequence joins TRBV7-3 and TRBJ2-3, with D maybe TRBD1 (6 bases). The CDR3 is made up of 15 amino acids. The germline V and J ends were trimmed by 0 bases and 2 bases, with 9 bases remaining between them. Germline lookup yields CDR1 SGHTA and CDR2 FQGTGA. CDR3 region: CASSLTSGVTDTQYF. The CDR3 DNA reads as TGTGCCAGCAGCTTAACCTCAGGGGTCACAGATACGCAGTATTTT.

This chain uses TRBV5-6 with TRBJ2-7, with 9 positions matching TRBD2. This CDR3 has 14 amino acids. The germline CDR1 and CDR2 sequences are SGHDT and YYEEEE. V shed 4 bases and J 0 bases; nucleotides not matched to a gene: 2. DNA for the CDR3: TGTGCCAGCAGCCTAGCGGGAAGCTCCTACGAGCAGTACTTC. This sequence encodes CASSLAGSSYEQYF. Variable domain in full (rest from reference TRBV5-6 and TRBJ2-7): DAGVTQSPTHLIKTRGQQVTLRCSPKSGHDTVSWYQQALGQGPQFIFQYYEEEERQRGNFPDRFSGHQFPNYSSELNVNALLLGDSALYLCASSLAGSSYEQYFGPGTRLTVT.

The chain couples TRBV19 to TRBJ1-2, with 9 bases aligning to TRBD1. The CDR3 is made up of 13 amino acids. Trimming at V came to 6 bases and at J to 4 bases, leaving 3 bases not matched to a gene. Germline V gene sequence: CDR1 LNHDA, CDR2 SQIVND (reference sequence). Here the CDR3 reads CASRQGATYGYTF. CDR3 bases: TGTGCCAGTAGACAGGGGGCAACCTATGGCTACACCTTC. The full variable domain, completed using reference TRBV19 and TRBJ1-2, is DGGITQSPKYLFRKEGQNVTLSCEQNLNHDAMYWYRQDPGQGLRLIYYSQIVNDFQKGDIAEGYSVSREKKESFPLTVTSAQKNPTAFYLCASRQGATYGYTFGSGTRLTVV.

V gene TRBV18 combines with J gene TRBJ2-7, with 8 bases that match TRBD1. The germline V gene has CDR1 KGHSH and CDR2 LQKENI. Losses at the gene ends were 2 bases for V and 5 bases for J; bases not matched to a gene: 8. The CDR3 length is 15 residues. CDR3 in DNA: TGTGCCAGCTCACCAATCAAGGACAGGGATCACGAGCAGTACTTC. This encodes CASSPIKDRDHEQYF.

This clone was seen a single time. The chain has TRBV10-3 and TRBJ1-1; no reliable D call. V gave up 0 bases and J gave up 3 bases, with 14 bases separating them. The CDR3 runs to 16 residues. Germline V CDR1 and CDR2: ENHRY, SYGVKD. The CDR3 protein is CAISESLGLGDTEAFF. The CDR3 region has the DNA TGTGCCATCAGTGAGTCGCTTGGTTTAGGAGACACTGAAGCTTTCTTT.

This clone occurred once. This sequence joins TRBV2 and TRBJ1-2, with D possibly TRBD1 on 5 matching bases. CDR1 is SNHLY and CDR2 is FYNNEI in the germline V gene. V was trimmed by 8 bases and J by 10 bases, leaving 20 bases between them. The CDR3 has 13 residues. Here the CDR3 DNA reads TGTGCCAGCTTAAGAGACTCCGGGGGGAACTACACCTTC. Protein product: CASLRDSGGNYTF.

The chain recombines TRBV18 with TRBJ2-7; no firm D call. V was trimmed by 2 bases and J by 5 bases, leaving 10 bases between them. The CDR3 has 13 amino acids. Per germline, CDR1 KGHSH and CDR2 LQKENI. The CDR3 is CASSPGLEDEQYF. The DNA of the CDR3 is TGTGCCAGCTCACCAGGATTAGAGGACGAGCAGTACTTC.

The chain has TRBV27 and TRBJ2-3; TRBD2 might be the D (6 bases). Trimming took 3 bases from V and 13 from J, leaving 20 bases between them. This CDR3 has 14 residues. Germline assignment: CDR1 MNHEY and CDR2 SMNVEV (reference sequence). Here the CDR3 reads CASSLVPGGTGKYF. CDR3 nucleotides: TGTGCCAGCAGTTTGGTTCCAGGAGGGACGGGAAAGTATTTT.

The chain recombines TRBV5-1 with TRBJ2-5; no reliable D call. The CDR3 is 13 amino acids. Germline values: CDR1 SGHRS, CDR2 YFSETQ. Trimming cost V 1 base and J 4 bases, with 8 bases left between them. CDR3 protein: CASSLSGIETQYF. As DNA, the CDR3 is TGCGCCAGCAGCTTGTCAGGAATAGAGACCCAGTACTTC.

V is TRBV18 and J is TRBJ2-7, with D possibly being TRBD2 (5 bases). CDR1 is KGHSH and CDR2 is LQKENI in the germline V gene. This CDR3 is built from 14 residues. V was shortened by 0 bases and J by 8 bases, with 14 bases between the two germline ends. CDR3: CASSPPAIASKQYF. The CDR3 DNA follows: TGTGCCAGCTCACCACCGGCGATAGCGAGCAAGCAGTACTTC. Variable domain in full (rest from reference TRBV18 and TRBJ2-7): NAGVMQNPRHLVRRRGQEARLRCSPMKGHSHVYWYRQLPEEGLKFMVYLQKENIIDESGMPKERFSAEFPKEGPSILRIQQVVRGDSAAYFCASSPPAIASKQYFGPGTRLTVT.

The genes are TRBV6-5 and TRBJ2-7; TRBD1 agrees at 7 bases. Trimming removed 4 bases from V and 5 bases from J; junction bases left unmatched: 5. The CDR3 runs to 13 residues. Germline V gene lookup returns CDR1 MNHEY and CDR2 SVGAGI. The CDR3 DNA is TGTGCCAGCAGTTCATATGACAGGGACGAGCAGTACTTC. It yields the protein CASSSYDRDEQYF.

This chain connects TRBV29-1 to TRBJ2-2; a weak D match, TRBD1 (6 bases). This CDR3 has 12 amino acids. Trimming cost V 7 bases and J 4 bases, with 10 bases left between them. The V gene's germline CDR1 is SQVTM and CDR2 ANQGSEA. The CDR3 is CSGGPSTGELFF. CDR3 DNA: TGCAGCGGGGGGCCTAGCACCGGGGAGCTGTTTTTT.

This chain links TRBV6-1 with TRBJ1-4; D might be TRBD1 (5 bases). Per the germline V gene, CDR1 is MNHNS and CDR2 is SASEGT. Trimming removed 6 bases at V and 5 bases at J, with 16 bases between. This CDR3 is built from 15 residues. CDR3 in amino acids: CASRILDSPNEKLFF. CDR3 sequence (DNA): TGTGCCAGCAGAATACTCGACAGCCCGAATGAAAAACTGTTTTTT.

The chain has TRBV11-2 and TRBJ2-3; 11 bases line up with TRBD2. The V gene's germline CDR1 is SGHAT and CDR2 FQNNGV. Germline trimming cut 5 bases from V and 5 bases from J; bases unmatched to any gene: 3. CDR3 length: 14 residues. The CDR3 region has the DNA TGTGCCAGCAGCCCCGGACTAGCGGGAGATACGCAGTATTTT. This translates into CASSPGLAGDTQYF. Supplemented by reference TRBV11-2 and TRBJ2-3, the full variable domain reads EAGVAQSPRYKIIEKRQSVAFWCNPISGHATLYWYQQILGQGPKLLIQFQNNGVVDDSQLPKDRFSAERLKGVDSTLKIQPAKLEDSAVYLCASSPGLAGDTQYFGPGTRLTVL.

The V gene is TRBV5-1, the J gene TRBJ2-6, with D uncertain. Germline CDR1 reads SGHRS; CDR2 reads YFSETQ. Trimming removed 4 bases at V and 2 bases at J, with 13 bases between. The CDR3 is made up of 16 amino acids. CDR3 nucleotides: TGCGCCAGCAGCCGCGACACCTCCGCTGGGGCCAACGTCCTGACTTTC. This sequence encodes CASSRDTSAGANVLTF.

This clone has a single count. This rearrangement joins TRBV19 to TRBJ2-5; 8 bases agree with TRBD2. The CDR3 extends over 14 amino acids. V lost 7 bases to trimming and J lost 1 base; unmatched junction nucleotides: 5. CDR1 is LNHDA, CDR2 SQIVND, per germline (reference sequence). DNA of the CDR3: TGTGCCAGTACCCGAACTAGCGGCCAAGAGACCCAGTACTTC. Its translation: CASTRTSGQETQYF. The entire variable domain, with the rest obtained from reference TRBV19 and TRBJ2-5, is as follows: DGGITQSPKYLFRKEGQNVTLSCEQNLNHDAMYWYRQDPGQGLRLIYYSQIVNDFQKGDIAEGYSVSREKKESFPLTVTSAQKNPTAFYLCASTRTSGQETQYFGPGTRLLVL.

The chain carries TRBV2 and TRBJ2-7, with TRBD1 identical over 9 bases. CDR1 is SNHLY and CDR2 is FYNNEI in the germline V gene. CDR3 length: 14 residues. After removal of 6 bases from V and 5 bases from J, the junction contained 8 bases not matched to a gene. The CDR3 nucleotides read TGTGCCAGCAGATTGACCGGGACAGGGAACGAGCAGTACTTC. Protein product: CASRLTGTGNEQYF.